Below, 12 T cell receptor beta chains from the same sample are listed, as sequenced in a study of neurological immune-mediated disorders. From the 5' RACE reads, TCRdb called clonotypes with MiXCR, one entry per CDR3 protein. The repertoire has more than 50,000 distinct CDR3 sequences, 6.5% to 8.5% of them found once; the top ten carry under 2.5%. This sample's time point: longitudinal time-point 3. The material sequenced was PBMCs. The source of these receptors is a middle-aged woman in good health.

In this sample, this clonotype turned up many times. The chain is built from TRBV7-9 and TRBJ1-1, with D uncertain. CDR3 length equals 13 residues. Trimming shortened V by 4 bases and J by 5 bases, and 11 bases separated the two germline ends. In germline, CDR1 is SEHNR, CDR2 FQNEAQ (reference sequence). CDR3 nucleotides: TGTGCCAGCAGCTCCGACCCCGAAACTGAAGCTTTCTTT. Its protein is CASSSDPETEAFF. The full variable domain, its missing parts supplied by reference TRBV7-9 and TRBJ1-1, is DTGVSQNPRHKITKRGQNVTFRCDPISEHNRLYWYRQTLGQGPEFLTYFQNEAQLEKSRLLSDRFSAERPKGSFSTLEIQRTEQGDSAMYLCASSSDPETEAFFGQGTRLTVV.

This clonotype appeared many times. The chain joins TRBV6-1 to TRBJ1-1, with D unresolved. Germline V gene sequence: CDR1 MNHNS, CDR2 SASEGT. V was cut by 4 bases and J by 4 bases, with 13 bases left in between. CDR3 size: 14 residues. CDR3 nucleotides: TGTGCCAGCAGTGGGGCTTTCGGGCTCACTGAAGCTTTCTTT. It is translated as CASSGAFGLTEAFF.

The sample holds many counts of this clonotype. The J gene is TRBJ2-1, the V gene TRBV4-2; 9 nucleotides agree with TRBD2. V shed 3 bases, J shed 7 bases, and the junction held 13 bases outside the gene matches. Germline-derived CDR1 and CDR2 are LGHNA and YNFKEQ. CDR3 length equals 17 residues. The CDR3 region is CASSHGTGLAGENEQFF. DNA for the CDR3: TGTGCCAGCAGCCATGGAACGGGACTAGCAGGGGAAAATGAGCAGTTCTTC.

This clonotype was counted ten times or more. The chain carries TRBV7-8 and TRBJ1-4, with D uncertain. CDR3 length equals 13 residues. CDR1 is SGHVS, CDR2 FQNEAQ, per germline. V was cut by 3 bases and J by 6 bases, with 8 bases left in between. The DNA for the CDR3 is TGTGCCAGCAGCTTGAGAAGGGATGAAAAACTGTTTTTT. This codes for CASSLRRDEKLFF. Looking up the rest from reference TRBV7-8 and TRBJ1-4 gives the full variable domain: GAGVSQSPRYKVAKRGQDVALRCDPISGHVSLFWYQQALGQGPEFLTYFQNEAQLDKSGLPSDRFFAERPEGSVSTLKIQRTQQEDSAVYLCASSLRRDEKLFFGSGTQLSVL.

This clonotype came up many times. The chain has TRBV20-1 and TRBJ2-1, with TRBD1 matching 10 bases. Trimming removed 0 bases from V and 4 bases from J; junction bases left unmatched: 3. Germline-derived CDR1 and CDR2 are DFQATT and SNEGSKA (reference sequence). The CDR3 contains 15 residues. The CDR3 reads CSARDRDRGYNEQFF. The CDR3 nucleotides read TGCAGTGCTAGAGACCGGGACAGGGGATACAATGAGCAGTTCTTC.

Only a few counts were recorded for this clonotype. V is TRBV29-1 and J is TRBJ2-7, with D maybe TRBD1 (5 bases). V shed 7 bases and J shed 0 bases, with 10 bases lying between them. The length of the CDR3 is 12 residues. Germline V CDR1 and CDR2: SQVTM, ANQGSEA. The CDR3 spells CSAGHVSYEQYF. In DNA form, the CDR3 reads TGCAGCGCTGGACATGTCTCCTACGAGCAGTACTTC.

This clonotype was counted at least ten times. This sequence joins TRBV7-3 and TRBJ2-2; no firm D call. V gave up 4 bases and J gave up 5 bases, with 17 bases separating them. Germline V CDR1 and CDR2: SGHTA, FQGTGA. The CDR3 spans 16 residues. This chain's CDR3 is CASSSQMAVSTGELFF. For the CDR3, the DNA is TGTGCCAGCAGCTCGCAAATGGCAGTATCAACCGGGGAGCTGTTTTTT.

This clonotype has a count of ten or more. The chain combines TRBV7-2 with TRBJ2-5; TRBD1 matches 8 bases. This CDR3 spans 13 amino acids. CDR1 is SGHTA and CDR2 is FQGNSA in the germline V gene. The J segment lost 2 bases and the V segment lost 6 bases, leaving 2 bases of the junction unmatched. CDR3 bases: TGTGCCAGCAGACAGGGGGATCAAGAGACCCAGTACTTC. It encodes CASRQGDQETQYF.

The sample holds many counts of this clonotype. The chain combines TRBV5-6 with TRBJ1-2, with 9 bases lining up with TRBD1. The CDR3 runs to 13 residues. Unmatched junction bases numbered 6, after V lost 5 bases and J lost 7 bases. Looked up from germline, CDR1 is SGHDT and CDR2 is YYEEEE. Here the CDR3 reads CASRRTGARGYTF. In DNA form, the CDR3 reads TGTGCCAGCAGGAGGACAGGGGCCCGTGGCTACACCTTC.

The sample holds a few counts of this clonotype. The chain is built from TRBV7-9 and TRBJ1-4; D unresolved. This CDR3 is built from 15 residues. From germline, CDR1 is SEHNR and CDR2 FQNEAQ (reference sequence). V was shortened by 5 bases and J by 7 bases, with 17 bases between the two germline ends. CDR3 sequence (DNA): TGTGCCAGCAGCCTCCGGATCTCGGCGGGTGAAAAACTGTTTTTT. Translating gives CASSLRISAGEKLFF. Complete variable domain (other parts from reference TRBV7-9 and TRBJ1-4): DTGVSQNPRHKITKRGQNVTFRCDPISEHNRLYWYRQTLGQGPEFLTYFQNEAQLEKSRLLSDRFSAERPKGSFSTLEIQRTEQGDSAMYLCASSLRISAGEKLFFGSGTQLSVL.

This clonotype appeared many times. In DNA, the CDR3 is TGCAGTGCTAGGAAGGACGGAGTCGTCCACGAGCAGTACTTC. Protein sequence: CSARKDGVVHEQYF. This chain uses TRBV20-1 with TRBJ2-7; D call uncertain. Trimming removed 3 bases at V and 5 bases at J, with 17 bases between. The CDR3 is made up of 14 amino acids. The germline V gene has CDR1 DFQATT and CDR2 SNEGSKA (reference sequence).

This clonotype has at least ten counts. The chain joins TRBV20-1 to TRBJ2-1; TRBD1 might be the D (6 bases). V lost 0 bases to trimming and J lost 0 bases, with 9 bases between them. CDR3 length: 15 residues. In germline, CDR1 is DFQATT, CDR2 SNEGSKA (reference sequence). CDR3 nucleotide sequence: TGCAGTGCTAGAGAGAGGGGGAGCTCCTACAATGAGCAGTTCTTC. This sequence encodes CSARERGSSYNEQFF.